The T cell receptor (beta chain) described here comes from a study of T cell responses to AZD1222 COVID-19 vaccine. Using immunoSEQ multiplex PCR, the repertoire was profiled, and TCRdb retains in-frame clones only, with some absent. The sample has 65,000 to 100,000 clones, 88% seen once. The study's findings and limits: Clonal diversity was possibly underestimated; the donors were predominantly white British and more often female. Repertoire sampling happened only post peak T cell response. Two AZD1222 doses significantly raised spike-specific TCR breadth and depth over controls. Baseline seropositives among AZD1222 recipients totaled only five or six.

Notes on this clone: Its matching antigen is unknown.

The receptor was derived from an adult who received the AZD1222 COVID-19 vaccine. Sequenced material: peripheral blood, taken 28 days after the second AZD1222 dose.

The CDR3 region has the DNA TGTGCCAGTACCCCCCAAGTTAATCAGCCCCAGCATTTT. Translating gives CASTPQVNQPQHF. The V call is TRBV19, the J call TRBJ1-5; no definite D call. The CDR3 spans 13 residues. The V gene lost 7 bases and the J gene lost 4 bases, with 11 bases spanning the gap. From germline, CDR1 is LNHDA and CDR2 SQIVND (reference sequence).